The sequence of this T cell receptor beta chain was determined in a study of tumor and adjacent non-tumor tissue in lung cancer. Looking at the study overall: Patients were aged about 31 to 76, 10 men and about 5 women, stage I to III.

This sample's RNA came from whole unsorted tissue. This CDR3 is 13 amino acids long. Germline CDR1 MGHRA, CDR2 YSYEKL. TCRbeta libraries were built with three rounds of nested PCR, modified from ARM-PCR. TCRdb reprocessed the multiplex PCR reads with MiXCR, giving one entry per CDR3 protein. The sample holds roughly 220,000 distinct CDR3 sequences; over 55% are singletons and the top ten take 20% to 25%. Comment on this clonotype: Here the CDR3 omits its conserved ending phenylalanine or tryptophan, so a read error is the likely source.

The sequenced sample was lung tumor tissue. This TCR derives from a man in his 60s with non-small cell lung cancer. The rearrangement joins TRBV4-1 to TRBJ2-7; D might be TRBD2 (5 bases). The CDR3 DNA is TGCGCCAGCAGCCAAGACAGTGACTACAAGCAGTACATC. Translating gives CASSQDSDYKQYI.